This TCR beta chain was obtained from a study of T cell responses to AZD1222 COVID-19 vaccine (dated by TCRdb to the early 2020s). With respect to the entire study: A total of 233 trial participants underwent TCR sequencing, of whom nearly 210 received two doses of AZD1222 and some 25 received two doses of the MenACWY control vaccine. Enrollment into the trials was organized by age into subgroups of 18-55, 56-69 and 70-plus years, and those subgroups contained about 160, 30 and 59 TCR-sequenced participants, respectively.

Sample time point, as interpreted from the label and publication: baseline before first vaccination. Vaccinee samples were obtained from the UK trials COV001 and COV002, which included a single-blind randomized controlled phase 2/3 trial of AZD1222 (ChAdOx1 nCoV-19) in healthy adults. Trial participant PBMC samples were collected at day 0 and day 28 after the second dose for TCRbeta chain sequencing. Study-wide conclusions, independent of this receptor: Conclusions about previously exposed vaccinees are limited, since just a handful of AZD1222 recipients were seropositive for SARS-CoV-2 at baseline. No day 14 peak-response samples were available, so repertoires were characterized only after the peak T cell response. CD4 TCRs associated with the vaccine covered the entire spike protein, and the dominant responses were in regions 160-218 and 743-854. Epitopes outside the regions mutated in the B.1.351 and B.1.1.7 variants were reportedly recognized by nearly half of the unique spike-specific TCRs. After two AZD1222 doses, spike-specific TCR breadth and depth were significantly higher than at day 0 and than in MenACWY recipients. Most participants were white British and females outnumbered males, and the authors suggested that clonal diversity may have been underestimated. The 56-69-year group was small, and its depth increase did not reach significance, likely because of low power.

About this clone: No cognate antigen has been identified for it.

The CDR3 regions of human TCRbeta chains were analyzed by immunosequencing. In the authors' own workflow: TCRs in the repertoires were matched against a reference library of SARS-CoV-2-specific TCRs that had been generated with the MIRA antigen-specificity platform. Breadth was defined as the fraction of unique TCRs that were SARS-CoV-2-associated, and depth was defined as the fraction of total T cells that were SARS-CoV-2-associated. Using the MIRA data, each spike-specific TCR was assigned both to the spike region to which the TCR was reactive and to a CD4 or CD8 class. Log10-transformed breadth and depth values were compared by one-way ANOVA with Sidak's multiple comparisons tests. Imported from immuneACCESS, the table was reduced by TCRdb to in-frame sequences with V and J called. These copies leave out some clones; in studies compared against another copy, an unresolved V gene accounts for under half, and the cause of the remainder is not known. V and J calls and clone size come straight from that table; D and trimming were deduced from the DNA. The table for this sample shows about 140,000 clones. In total, the top ten clones hold 2.2% of the sample.

Source material: peripheral blood. This clonotype originated in an adult in good health.

The CDR3 region has the sequence CASSFSYRATNEKLFF. The DNA sequence is as follows: TGTGCCAGCAGTTTTTCTTACAGGGCAACTAATGAAAAACTGTTTTTT. The chain is made from TRBV27 and TRBJ1-4; the D gene is possibly TRBD1, with 6 bases matching. V lost 3 bases and J lost 0 bases; the stretch between them is 11 bases long. The CDR3 contains 16 residues, cysteine and phenylalanine counted. Just the 48-base CDR3 DNA is kept, in frame starting at base 1. CDR1 and CDR2 are drawn from the germline V gene (reference sequence): MNHEY, SMNVEV.